The clone carrying this TCR beta chain was detected only a few times. The antigen remains undetermined. This entry is derived from a study of T cells after yellow fever vaccination. On the study more broadly: Preparation of fractions with low cell numbers was performed using SMART-Seq v4 Ultra Low Input. Findings and limits, study-wide: The study found a weaker secondary response that peaked faster, day 5 versus 15. Reappearance after the booster was observed for most primary-vaccination clones (96% CD4, about 85% CD8).

The CDR3 runs 13 residues. The V end was cut by 10 bases, the J end by 2 bases, with 12 bases between. Germline V gives CDR1 WSHSY, CDR2 SAAADI. UMIs and a universal primer site were added when TCR cDNA was made by 5'RACE template switching. TCRdb reprocessed the 5' RACE reads with MiXCR, giving one entry per CDR3 protein. The data show under 600,000 distinct CDR3 sequences, roughly 13% seen once. The rearrangement links TRBV10-2 to TRBJ2-1; TRBD2 is a possible D gene (6 bases). The TCR comes from a man aged 25-45 years who received the YFV17D yellow fever vaccine. The material sequenced was PBMCs, taken on the day of the yellow fever booster vaccination. In DNA form, the CDR3 reads TGCGCCACCTCTGCGGGAACCTACAATGAGCAGTTCTTC. Translating it yields CATSAGTYNEQFF.